These T cell receptor beta chains were read from a single sample in a study of glioma-infiltrating T cells. TCRdb reanalysed the multiplex PCR reads using MiXCR and keeps one entry per CDR3 protein. The data show about 4,000 distinct CDR3 sequences, around a third seen once. The sample was glioma tissue, nonneoplastic brain tissue, or PBMCs (not recorded which). These receptors originate from a human donor with low-grade glioma or glioblastoma, undergoing nonglioma brain surgery, or in good health (not recorded which). Both conserved end residues are trimmed from each CDR3. The size of a clone is reported for some rows only, either as once, few or many, or as a class for expanded clones.

TRBJ2-5	13	medium-sized	TRBV7-2	ASSLGRVWRETQY
TRBJ1-4	14	many	TRBV20-1	SATGTGEAHYEKLF
TRBJ1-2	14	.	TRBV29-1	SVDFVRGPTNYGYT
TRBJ2-3	13	medium-sized	TRBV24-1	ATSDPSGGTDTQY
TRBJ1-5	13	many	TRBV7-2	ASSLGTGGWQPQH
TRBJ2-5	10	medium-sized	TRBV20-1	SARSGAKTQY
TRBJ2-2	10	.	TRBV6-2/TRBV6-3	ASTYIPGELL
TRBJ2-7	12	.	TRBV18	ASSPPTGTYERY
TRBJ2-1	14	once	TRBV11-2	ASSLSGGRITREQF
TRBJ1-3	12	medium-sized	TRBV20-1	SAPSGQGANTIY
TRBJ2-6	11	.	TRBV20-1	SAPSPGANVPT
TRBJ2-5	13	medium-sized	TRBV6-2/TRBV6-3	ASSYLLGGQETQY
TRBJ2-7	13	.	TRBV4-1	ASSQSVGSNYEQY
TRBJ2-1	14	medium-sized	TRBV6-1	ASSEEISGGYNEQF
TRBJ1-1	10	medium-sized	TRBV5-1	ASSPLATEAF
TRBJ1-2	13	medium-sized	TRBV6-2/TRBV6-3	ASSYPSGGNYGYT
TRBJ1-5	11	few	TRBV29-1	SALPGGSQPQH
TRBJ1-5	13	many	TRBV20-1	SARPPEGGKWPQH
TRBJ2-1	13	many	TRBV12-3/TRBV12-4	ASSLLSGTRAEQF
TRBJ1-1	13	medium-sized	TRBV2	ASSEGRRVNTEAF
TRBJ1-1	13	many	TRBV4-2	ASSQDAGRDTEAF
TRBJ2-3	12	.	TRBV12-3/TRBV12-4	ASSFGGSADTQY
TRBJ1-1	12	medium-sized	TRBV6-2/TRBV6-3	ASSYGGRATEAF
TRBJ2-2	13	.	TRBV19	ASSVRGDGTGELF
TRBJ2-7	12	medium-sized	TRBV7-2	ASRTALSSYEQY
TRBJ2-1	11	medium-sized	TRBV6-4	ASGTGIHNEQF